The following is a T cell receptor (beta chain) sequence with its context. It has no known antigen specificity. No per-base quality is available; no much larger clone lies one base away. To prepare the library, the immunoSEQ multiplex PCR assay was applied. For the multiplex PCR, a mixture combining 60 forward primers for TCR Vbeta segments and 13 reverse primers for TCR Jbeta segments was used. The CDR3 region of rearranged TCR beta genes was amplified from genomic DNA by a multiplex PCR assay. The amplified TCR beta libraries were sequenced on the Illumina HiSeq System as 87-base-pair reads. For the original study's pipeline: In a later analysis, roughly 80 million unique TCR beta chains were counted across the 690 or so repertoires, and roughly 10 million of these chains were shared by at least two donors. A nearest-neighbor algorithm error-corrected the raw reads and collapsed the reads into unique sequences, merging closely related sequences to remove PCR and sequencing errors. V, D and J gene segments were assigned by aligning CDR3 sequences to IMGT reference sequences. For a sequence to be retained, a match of at least six nucleotides was required to both a V gene segment and a J gene segment. Rearrangements were called productive when the CDR3 lacked stop codons and stayed in frame with V and J; all others were non-productive. CDR3 was defined according to IMGT convention as the region running from the second conserved V-encoded cysteine to the conserved J-encoded phenylalanine. The earlier analysis of around 640 of the donors excluded sequences that lacked an unambiguous match to a single V gene segment. An earlier analysis of a few hundred of the donors classified V segments as functional when productive rearrangements were above 56.7% and as segregating when the standard deviation between donors was above 5%. A statistical classification framework was developed to diagnose cytomegalovirus status using the catalog of TCR beta chain sequences. A later analysis assigned V and J genes by comparing TCR nucleotide sequences with IMGT/GENE-DB human TR gene sequences. The TCRdist pipeline was used in a later analysis to assign CDR3 sequences and most-parsimonious VDJ recombination scenarios. A later analysis defined each TCR beta chain by its CDR3 amino acid sequence plus V-gene family, and excluded reads lacking a unique V-gene family. In a later analysis, around 600 highly shared, low-generation-probability nucleotide sequences were removed to address suspected cross-contamination and a sequencing artifact. In a later analysis, a clonal expansion index for each public chain was calculated from normalized within-repertoire ranks of inferred template counts. Generation probabilities in a later analysis came from a VDJ recombination model fitted to out-of-frame rearrangements, and those results were checked against IGoR. In a later analysis, hypergeometric tests were used to score TCR-TCR, TCR-HLA and TCR-CMV co-occurrence, with a repertoire-size bias correction applied to TCR pairs. False discovery rates were estimated in a later analysis by permuting HLA or CMV assignments 20 times. In a later analysis, co-occurring TCRs were grouped using DBSCAN, with TCRdist sequence similarity added in when clustering inside HLA-allele-positive subsets. Repertoires with fewer than 30,000 or more than 120,000 public chains were left out of co-occurrence clustering, as were five repertoires with anomalous nucleotide sharing. TCRdb's version of the immuneACCESS table is confined to in-frame rearrangements and falls short of the full clone set. An unresolved V gene accounts for under half of the shortfall where checked; the remainder is of unknown origin. V, J and clone size are those of that table, while D and trimming were read from the DNA. This sample holds about 83,000 clones; about three quarters were observed only once. The ten biggest clones cover more than 7% of the sample.

Reading from cysteine to phenylalanine, the CDR3 counts 16 amino acids. Only CDR3 DNA remains: 48 bases, in frame from the first base. As encoded in the germline V gene (reference sequence), CDR1 is LNHDA while CDR2 is SQIVND. V is trimmed back by 9 bases and J by 7 bases, and the junction contains 13 bases that no gene match accounts for. In total, fewer than 750 healthy bone marrow donors made up the cohort. All cohort members were sampled while nominally healthy, although unrecorded immune exposures were likely present. The donor tested CMV seronegative and was one of the 352 seronegative cohort members. A peripheral blood sample was provided by each donor, and peripheral blood mononuclear cells were used for TCR beta sequencing. The Qiagen DNeasy Blood Extraction Kit was used to extract genomic DNA from the blood cell samples. This entry is derived from a study of cytomegalovirus exposure and HLA in healthy donors (dated by TCRdb to about 2017). Regarding the study in general: An earlier analysis of several hundred of the donors reported 250 to 350 Gb of sequence data and 120 million or so unique TCR beta sequences from 150 million to 200 million T cells. Because of strong linkage in the cohort, a handful of DR-DQ haplotypes were treated as single units for association and clustering. The number of typed donors differed by locus: about 629-640 for A, B, C, DRB1 and DQB1; 500 to 550 for DQA1; 606 for DPA1; and about 450 for DPB1. All discovery cohort repertoires had been generated on a single sequencing platform. The study profiled the T cell repertoires of approximately 700 subjects by immunosequencing and related them to cytomegalovirus serostatus. Among the roughly 400 genotyped donors, 75% to 90% belonged to the genetic ancestry cluster associated with self-reported Caucasian donors. Approximately 300 gigabases of sequencing data and about 92 million unique TCR sequences made up an early release that covered some 640 HLA-typed donors. A later genetic analysis took genome-wide SNP genotypes for about 55% of the 666 donors and used that subset as a discovery cohort. A later analysis re-examined previously published TCR beta repertoires from more than 600 donors and added high-resolution HLA genotyping to investigate patterns of TCR occurrence. Rather than drawing on any new phenotypic data, the later analysis identified candidate immune exposures from TCR beta sequences and the way those sequences occurred across donors. The study aimed to test whether cataloging public T cell receptors could reveal signatures of past pathogen exposure. Donor age, sex, ethnicity and CMV serostatus were collected together with the repertoire data. To predict cytomegalovirus infection status, the study combined high-throughput TCR immunosequencing, statistical association of individual TCRs with disease status, and machine learning. Among approximately 370 genotyped donors of the cohort, an average of roughly 230,000 unique TCR beta nucleotide sequences was sequenced per donor, of which roughly 17% were non-productive. In an earlier analysis of a few hundred of the donors, high-throughput TCR beta sequencing was used to judge whether each TCR beta V gene segment behaved as functional or pseudogenic. Both class I and class II loci were covered by HLA typing, at four-digit resolution. In addition to the first cohort of about 650 subjects, a separate validation cohort of 130 or so different subjects was used. The investigation overall reported the following: Fewer than 20 rarely observed V segments, including chromosome 9 orphons, were excluded from the earlier analysis of about 610 of the donors because counts were too low. At a false discovery rate of 0.05, a later analysis linked some 17,000 TCR beta sequences to specific HLA alleles. It was suggested by the authors that the approach could potentially be generalized to other disease states and immunological phenotypes. A group of highly shared sequence variants was considered likely to be a technical artifact of the sequencing pipeline. Compared with the roughly 700-donor mean, donors in an Asian-associated ancestry cluster had fewer N-insertions in productive TCRs, according to a later genetic analysis. While some public TCRs were present in many individuals, most TCR sequences turned up only very rarely across donors. A later genetic analysis associated a missense DCLRE1C variant with V-gene and J-gene trimming of TCR beta chains, and an independent cohort replicated the association. In an earlier analysis of 500 to 650 of the donors, most TCR beta V segments appeared in productive rearrangements about 90% or about 30% of the time, broadly matching IMGT annotations. This cohort had only TCR beta chains sequenced, and the lack of alpha or paired-chain data limited which features could be detected. Strong co-occurrence of HLA alleles, especially DR and DQ, made assigning TCR associations to individual alleles difficult. A further reported finding was that TCR beta sequences accurately predicted the HLA-A and HLA-B alleles for most subjects in the first cohort. Some IMGT-functional V segments, including TRBV6-2 and TRBV6-3, could not be distinguished by the 87-base-pair reads and were therefore excluded. Cytomegalovirus status was reported to be diagnosed by the classifier with high specificity and sensitivity in both the original and validation cohorts. In a later analysis, HLA-associated TCR beta chains were found to be more clonally expanded and to have lower generation probabilities than equally common non-associated chains. Correlated functional status among segregating V segments might be attributable to linkage disequilibrium, but an unknown experimental factor could not be ruled out. For the cohort, immune exposure information was limited to CMV serostatus. In a later analysis, most CMV-associated TCR beta chains were found to appear HLA-restricted, with HLA associations seemingly driven largely by CMV exposure. A total of 150 or so TCR beta chains were listed by the study as associated with cytomegalovirus. In a later analysis, TCR association rates were found to vary across HLA loci, with the most associated TCRs seen for DRB1 alleles and the fewest for HLA-C alleles. In a later analysis, several top co-occurrence clusters were reported to appear linked to parvovirus B19, influenza, CMV and Epstein-Barr virus. Because some donors lacked HLA typing at each locus, the association tests relied only on the typed subset. Sequencing depth was assumed to be roughly uniform across donors in the presence/absence analyses, though that assumption may not hold. In vitro tests confirmed that a few of the cytomegalovirus-associated TCR beta chains recognize cytomegalovirus antigens.

This chain is built from TRBV19 and TRBJ2-2, with 11 middle bases fitting TRBD2. The sequenced sample consisted of PBMCs. This clonotype originated in a man aged 60 to 69 in good health and CMV-seronegative. The DNA is TGTGCCAGCGCATCTCAGTTAGCGGGGGGGCGCGGGGAGCTGTTTTTT. The translation is CASASQLAGGRGELFF. The reference TRBV19 and TRBJ2-2 proteins fill in what lies around the CDR3, so the full variable domain reads DGGITQSPKYLFRKEGQNVTLSCEQNLNHDAMYWYRQDPGQGLRLIYYSQIVNDFQKGDIAEGYSVSREKKESFPLTVTSAQKNPTAFYLCASASQLAGGRGELFFGEGSRLTVL.